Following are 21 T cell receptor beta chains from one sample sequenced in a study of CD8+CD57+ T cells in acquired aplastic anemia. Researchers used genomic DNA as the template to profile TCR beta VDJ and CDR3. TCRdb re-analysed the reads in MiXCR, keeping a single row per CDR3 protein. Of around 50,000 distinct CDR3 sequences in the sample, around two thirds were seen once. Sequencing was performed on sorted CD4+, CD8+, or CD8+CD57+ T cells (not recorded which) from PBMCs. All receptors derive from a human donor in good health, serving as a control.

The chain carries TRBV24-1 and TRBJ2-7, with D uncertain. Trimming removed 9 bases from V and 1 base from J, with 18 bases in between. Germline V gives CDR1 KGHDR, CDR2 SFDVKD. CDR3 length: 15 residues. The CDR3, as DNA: TGTGCCACCCAAGATGCGCCCACTACTTCCTACGAGCAGTACTTC. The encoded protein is CATQDAPTTSYEQYF.

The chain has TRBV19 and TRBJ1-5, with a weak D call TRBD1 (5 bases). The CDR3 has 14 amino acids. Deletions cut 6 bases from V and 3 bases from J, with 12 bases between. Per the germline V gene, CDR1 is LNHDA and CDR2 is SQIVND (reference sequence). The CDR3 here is CASRMGGTNQPQHF. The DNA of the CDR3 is TGTGCCAGTAGAATGGGTGGGACCAATCAGCCCCAGCATTTT.

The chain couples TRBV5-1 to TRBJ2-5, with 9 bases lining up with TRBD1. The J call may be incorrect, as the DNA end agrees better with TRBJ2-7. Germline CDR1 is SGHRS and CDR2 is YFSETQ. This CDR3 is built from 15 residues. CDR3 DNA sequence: TGCGCCAGCAGCTTGGCCGGGACAGGGACCTACGAGCAGTACTTC. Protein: CASSLAGTGTYEQYF.

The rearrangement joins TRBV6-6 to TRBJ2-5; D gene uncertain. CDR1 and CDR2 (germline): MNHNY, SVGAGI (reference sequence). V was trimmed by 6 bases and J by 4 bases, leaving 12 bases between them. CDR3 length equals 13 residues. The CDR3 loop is CASSPRGRETQYF. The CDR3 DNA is TGTGCCAGCAGCCCCCGTGGACGAGAGACCCAGTACTTC.

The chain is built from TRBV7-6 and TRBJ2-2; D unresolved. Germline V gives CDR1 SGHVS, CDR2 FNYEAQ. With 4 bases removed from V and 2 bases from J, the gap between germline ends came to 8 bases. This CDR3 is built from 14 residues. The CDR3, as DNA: TGTGCCAGCAGCTACAACGGAAACACCGGGGAGCTGTTTTTT. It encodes CASSYNGNTGELFF.

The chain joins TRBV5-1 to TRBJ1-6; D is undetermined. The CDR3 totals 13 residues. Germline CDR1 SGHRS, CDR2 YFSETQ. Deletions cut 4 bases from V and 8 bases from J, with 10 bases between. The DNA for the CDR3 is TGCGCCAGCAGCCCATTAACAGATTCACCCCTCCACTTT. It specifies CASSPLTDSPLHF.

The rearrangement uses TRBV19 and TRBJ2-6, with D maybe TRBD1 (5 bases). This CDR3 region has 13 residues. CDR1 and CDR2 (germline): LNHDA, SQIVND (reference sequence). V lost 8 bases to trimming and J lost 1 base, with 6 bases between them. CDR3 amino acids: CASRQSGANVLTF. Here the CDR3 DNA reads TGTGCCAGTCGACAGTCTGGGGCCAACGTCCTGACTTTC.

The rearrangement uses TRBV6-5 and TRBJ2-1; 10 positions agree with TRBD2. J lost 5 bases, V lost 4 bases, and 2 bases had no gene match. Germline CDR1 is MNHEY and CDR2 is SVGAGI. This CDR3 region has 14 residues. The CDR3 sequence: CASSWTSGDNEQFF. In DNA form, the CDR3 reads TGTGCCAGCAGTTGGACTAGCGGCGACAATGAGCAGTTCTTC.

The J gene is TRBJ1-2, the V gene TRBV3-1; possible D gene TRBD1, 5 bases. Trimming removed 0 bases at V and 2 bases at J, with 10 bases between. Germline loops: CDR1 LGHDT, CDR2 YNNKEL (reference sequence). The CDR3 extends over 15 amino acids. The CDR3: CASSQESRGNYGYTF. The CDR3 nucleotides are TGTGCCAGCAGCCAAGAGTCACGGGGCAACTATGGCTACACCTTC.

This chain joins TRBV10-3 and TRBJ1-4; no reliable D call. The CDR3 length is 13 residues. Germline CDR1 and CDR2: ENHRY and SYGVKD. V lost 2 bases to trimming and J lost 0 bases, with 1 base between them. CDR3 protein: CAISEATNEKLFF. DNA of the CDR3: TGTGCCATCAGTGAGGCAACTAATGAAAAACTGTTTTTT.

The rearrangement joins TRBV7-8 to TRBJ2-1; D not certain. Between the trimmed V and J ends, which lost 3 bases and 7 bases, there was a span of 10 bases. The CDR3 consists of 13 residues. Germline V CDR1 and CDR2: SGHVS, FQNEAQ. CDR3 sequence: CASSLAKSNEQFF. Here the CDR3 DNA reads TGTGCCAGCAGCTTGGCCAAGAGTAATGAGCAGTTCTTC.

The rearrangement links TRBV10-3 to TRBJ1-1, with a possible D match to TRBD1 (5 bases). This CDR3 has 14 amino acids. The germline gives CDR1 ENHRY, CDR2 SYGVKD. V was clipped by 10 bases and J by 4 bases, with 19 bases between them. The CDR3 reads CATHQGRDTTEAFF. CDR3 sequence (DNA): TGTGCCACCCACCAGGGCAGGGATACCACTGAAGCTTTCTTT.

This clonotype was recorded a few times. The CDR3, as DNA: TGTGCTAGTGGTCAGGGGAACTATGGCTACACCTTC. Its protein product is CASGQGNYGYTF. The chain links TRBV12-5 to TRBJ1-2, with D perhaps matching TRBD1 (6 bases). Germline assignment: CDR1 LGHNT and CDR2 FRNRAP. Trimming pared 5 bases from V and 2 bases from J, leaving 6 bases between. CDR3 size: 12 residues. Supplemented by reference TRBV12-5 and TRBJ1-2, the full variable domain reads DARVTQTPRHKVTEMGQEVTMRCQPILGHNTVFWYRQTMMQGLELLAYFRNRAPLDDSGMPKDRFSAEMPDATLATLKIQPSEPRDSAVYFCASGQGNYGYTFGSGTRLTVV.

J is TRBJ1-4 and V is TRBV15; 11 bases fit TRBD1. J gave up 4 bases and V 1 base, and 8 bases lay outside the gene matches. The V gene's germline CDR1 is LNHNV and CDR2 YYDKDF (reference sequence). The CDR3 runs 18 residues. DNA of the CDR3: TGTGCCACCAGCAGAGTAACGGGACAGGGGGAGCTTAATGAAAAACTGTTTTTT. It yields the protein CATSRVTGQGELNEKLFF.

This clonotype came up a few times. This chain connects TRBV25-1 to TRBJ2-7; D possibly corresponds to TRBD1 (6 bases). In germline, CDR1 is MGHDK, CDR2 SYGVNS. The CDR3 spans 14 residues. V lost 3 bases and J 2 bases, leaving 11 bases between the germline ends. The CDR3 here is CASSEGTGTYEQYF. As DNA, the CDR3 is TGTGCCAGCAGTGAGGGAACAGGGACCTACGAGCAGTACTTC.

CDR3 sequence: CASTGTVRDEKLFF. CDR3 bases: TGTGCCAGCACCGGGACAGTACGGGATGAAAAACTGTTTTTT. The V call is TRBV25-1, the J call TRBJ1-4; 7 bases are a match to TRBD1. The CDR3 has 14 residues. Germline V CDR1 and CDR2: MGHDK, SYGVNS. V shed 7 bases and J 6 bases; nucleotides not matched to a gene: 8.

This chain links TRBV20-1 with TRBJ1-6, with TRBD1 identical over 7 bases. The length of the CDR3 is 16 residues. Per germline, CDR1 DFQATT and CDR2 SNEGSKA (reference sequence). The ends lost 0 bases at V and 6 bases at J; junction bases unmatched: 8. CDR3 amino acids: CSARDRNRGLNSPLHF. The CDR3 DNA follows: TGCAGTGCTAGAGATCGGAACAGGGGCCTTAATTCACCCCTCCACTTT.

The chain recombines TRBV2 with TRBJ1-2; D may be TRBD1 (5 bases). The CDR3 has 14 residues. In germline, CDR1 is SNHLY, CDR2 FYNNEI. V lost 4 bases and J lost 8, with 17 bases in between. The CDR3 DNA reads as TGTGCCAGCAGTGTTGCCGGGATTAGGGACGGCTACACCTTC. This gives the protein CASSVAGIRDGYTF.

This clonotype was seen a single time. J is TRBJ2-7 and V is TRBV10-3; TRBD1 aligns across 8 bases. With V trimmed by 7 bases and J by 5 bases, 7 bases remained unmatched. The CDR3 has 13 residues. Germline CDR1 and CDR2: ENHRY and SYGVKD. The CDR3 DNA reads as TGTGCCATCACTACCGGACAGGGTAACGAGCAGTACTTC. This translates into CAITTGQGNEQYF.

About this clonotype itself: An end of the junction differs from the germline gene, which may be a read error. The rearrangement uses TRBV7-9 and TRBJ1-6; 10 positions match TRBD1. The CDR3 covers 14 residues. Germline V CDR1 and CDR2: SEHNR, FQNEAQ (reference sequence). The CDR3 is CASSSDRGPSPLHF. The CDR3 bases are TGCGCCAGCAGCTCCGACAGGGGGCCTTCACCCCTCCACTTT.

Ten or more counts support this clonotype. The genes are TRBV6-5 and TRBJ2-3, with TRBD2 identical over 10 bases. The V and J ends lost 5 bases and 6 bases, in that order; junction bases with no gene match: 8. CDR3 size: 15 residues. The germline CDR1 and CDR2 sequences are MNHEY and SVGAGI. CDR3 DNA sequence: TGTGCCAGCAGTAGGGAGCGGGAGGGCCTCGATACGCAGTATTTT. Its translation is CASSREREGLDTQYF.